The 14 T cell receptor beta chains below come from one sample, sequenced in a study of breast tumors, draining lymph nodes, adjacent tissues. TCRdb passed the multiplex PCR reads through MiXCR, listing each CDR3 protein once. The table has roughly 32,000 distinct CDR3 sequences, 35% to 40% seen once; the top ten hold about a tenth. Material for sequencing was breast tumor tissue. These receptors came from a female donor with breast cancer. Some clones in this sample may be carry-over from other donors' samples.

The chain couples TRBV27 to TRBJ2-7; no definite D call. V lost 3 bases and J lost 0, with 12 bases in between. Per the germline V gene, CDR1 is MNHEY and CDR2 is SMNVEV (reference sequence). CDR3 length equals 15 residues. This CDR3 reads CASSFDPSSSYEQYF. The CDR3 DNA reads as TGTGCCAGCAGTTTTGACCCCTCTTCCTCCTACGAGCAGTACTTC.

This clonotype was detected many times. This chain joins TRBV20-1 and TRBJ2-2; 9 bases map to TRBD2. The CDR3 runs 16 residues. J lost 7 bases, V lost 0 bases, and 9 bases had no gene match. The germline gives CDR1 DFQATT, CDR2 SNEGSKA (reference sequence). In DNA, the CDR3 is TGCAGTGCTAGAGAGGCAGGCGGGAGGGCCGGCGGGGAGCTGTTTTTT. It is translated as CSAREAGGRAGGELFF.

This clonotype has a count of ten or more. This chain joins TRBV25-1 and TRBJ2-7; TRBD2 is a possible D gene (7 bases). Deletions cut 7 bases from V and 2 bases from J, with 15 bases between. Germline loops: CDR1 MGHDK, CDR2 SYGVNS. This CDR3 spans 14 amino acids. CDR3 sequence: CASTRGAPTYEQYF. The CDR3 nucleotides read TGTGCCAGCACTCGGGGGGCACCTACCTACGAGCAGTACTTC.

The chain is built from TRBV30 and TRBJ2-3; the match to TRBD2 covers 10 bases. The ends lost 4 bases at V and 3 bases at J; junction bases unmatched: 4. This CDR3 is 14 amino acids long. The germline CDR1 and CDR2 sequences are GTSNPN and SVGIG (reference sequence). CDR3 in DNA: TGTGCCTGGAAGCGGGAGGGACGGACAGATACGCAGTATTTT. Its protein product is CAWKREGRTDTQYF.

The chain employs TRBV18 and TRBJ1-5; D is perhaps TRBD1 (5 bases). CDR3 length equals 13 residues. Looked up from germline, CDR1 is KGHSH and CDR2 is LQKENI. The germline V and J ends were trimmed by 6 bases and 4 bases, with 10 bases remaining between them. The CDR3 reads CASSAGSNQPQHF. The CDR3 nucleotides are TGTGCCAGCTCCGCAGGGTCTAATCAGCCCCAGCATTTT.

In the case of this clonotype: Because the CDR3's place on the DNA is in doubt, the DNA is left out and the CDR3 is given as listed by TCRdb. J is TRBJ2-5 and V is TRBV2; TRBD1, the D gene given by the table, was not confirmed from the DNA. The CDR3 is 22 amino acids in total, end residues counted. CDR1 and CDR2 from the germline V gene are SNHLY and FYNNEI. CDR3 in amino acids: CASSGPGTGVRGYTFGSGTQYF.

This clonotype appeared a few times. The chain joins TRBV30 to TRBJ1-6; D call uncertain. The length of the CDR3 is 15 residues. V lost 1 base to trimming and J lost 2 bases, with 9 bases between them. Germline V gives CDR1 GTSNPN, CDR2 SVGIG (reference sequence). CDR3 nucleotides: TGTGCCTGGAGTGCCTTGGAAACCTATAATTCACCCCTCCACTTT. Translated, it gives CAWSALETYNSPLHF.

This clonotype appeared many times. The chain has TRBV13 and TRBJ2-5, with D tentatively TRBD1 (6 bases). Germline loops: CDR1 PRHDT, CDR2 FYEKMQ (reference sequence). CDR3 length equals 14 residues. Trimming shortened V by 5 bases and J by 5 bases, and 15 bases separated the two germline ends. CDR3 bases: TGTGCCAGCAGCCCCCGGGACACTTGGGAGACCCAGTACTTC. It yields the protein CASSPRDTWETQYF. The whole variable domain, filled in from reference TRBV13 and TRBJ2-5, reads AAGVIQSPRHLIKEKRETATLKCYPIPRHDTVYWYQQGPGQDPQFLISFYEKMQSDKGSIPDRFSAQQFSDYHSELNMSSLELGDSALYFCASSPRDTWETQYFGPGTRLLVL.

This clonotype was recorded many times. The rearrangement uses TRBV7-2 and TRBJ2-2; D ambiguous. Germline CDR1 reads SGHTA; CDR2 reads FQGNSA. The CDR3 consists of 14 residues. V was trimmed by 3 bases and J by 6 bases, leaving 11 bases between them. The CDR3 bases are TGTGCCAGCAGCTTCGCGTCGACTGCCGGGGAGCTGTTTTTT. The encoded protein is CASSFASTAGELFF.

The chain uses TRBV20-1 and TRBJ2-7; 7 bases are a match to TRBD2. V was pared by 4 bases and J by 2 bases, with 8 bases of the junction left unmatched. Germline CDR1 and CDR2: DFQATT and SNEGSKA (reference sequence). The length of the CDR3 is 14 residues. The CDR3 region is CSAIGREWTYEQYF. CDR3 in DNA: TGCAGTGCTATTGGGCGGGAGTGGACCTACGAGCAGTACTTC.

This clonotype has at least ten counts. V gene TRBV6-1 combines with J gene TRBJ1-6; possibly TRBD1 for D (6 bases). This CDR3 is 14 amino acids long. CDR1 and CDR2 (germline): MNHNS, SASEGT. Trimming left V 4 bases short and J 14 bases short, with 18 bases between. The CDR3 coding sequence is TGTGCCAGCAGTGCAACAGGGAGAAGTAGGGCCCTCCACTTT. It translates to CASSATGRSRALHF.

This clonotype was seen at least ten times. The chain is built from TRBV6-1 and TRBJ1-5, with 8 bases matching TRBD1. The CDR3 is 14 residues long. Germline CDR1 and CDR2: MNHNS and SASEGT. With 3 bases clipped from V and 6 bases from J, the junction kept 4 bases outside the gene matches. This CDR3 is CASSEGQVFQPQHF. The CDR3 coding sequence is TGTGCCAGCAGTGAGGGACAGGTCTTTCAGCCCCAGCATTTT.

This clonotype was counted at least ten times. The chain uses TRBV20-1 and TRBJ2-7; 12 nucleotides align to TRBD2. Germline-derived CDR1 and CDR2 are DFQATT and SNEGSKA (reference sequence). The V gene end was trimmed by 4 bases and the J gene end by 2 bases; junction bases not matched to a gene: 0. The CDR3 length is 13 residues. The CDR3 sequence is CSATSGRAYEQYF. The CDR3 bases are TGCAGTGCTACTAGCGGGAGGGCCTACGAGCAGTACTTC.

This chain connects TRBV5-1 to TRBJ2-3; the match to TRBD2 covers 14 bases. CDR3 length equals 21 residues. The ends lost 2 bases at V and 2 bases at J; junction bases unmatched: 16. Germline V gene sequence: CDR1 SGHRS, CDR2 YFSETQ. In DNA, the CDR3 is TGCGCCAGCAGCTTCCAACCGCCGGGACTAGCGGGAGAGGGGGTCACAGATACGCAGTATTTT. Amino acids: CASSFQPPGLAGEGVTDTQYF.